The source of this T cell receptor beta chain is a study of blood T cell repertoires in COVID-19. The overall study: Nucleic acid was either cDNA or gDNA, and it came from T cells, B-cell-depleted T cells, or PBMCs.

J gave up 4 bases and V 3 bases, and 6 bases lay outside the gene matches. The germline gives CDR1 SGHNT, CDR2 YYREEE (reference sequence). The CDR3 totals 14 residues. The assay was immunoSEQ multiplex PCR, and TCRdb's table has in-frame clones only and misses some. The sample holds fewer than 200,000 clones, 70% to 90% seen once. The sequence derives from a woman aged 80 or older with COVID-19, enrolled during active disease. The chain has TRBV5-4 and TRBJ1-2; TRBD1 matches at 7 bases. Material: peripheral blood. The CDR3 nucleotides read TGTGCCAGCAGCTCCCGACAGGGCTTCTATGGCTACACCTTC. Translation gives CASSSRQGFYGYTF.